This T cell receptor beta chain was captured in a study of blood T cells in healthy people across ages. A second PCR of roughly 6 to 12 cycles used a sample-barcoded 5' primer and a J-beta primer mix. A tag from a template-switch adaptor with 12 random nucleotides marked each cDNA molecule. TCRdb re-called the 5' RACE reads through MiXCR, storing one row per CDR3 protein. The sample contains 1,300,000 or so distinct CDR3 sequences, approximately 63% of which appear only once. This clonotype has a handful of counts. Its antigen remains unknown. Study observations and caveats: The CMV status of each donor remained undetermined, and this could have confounded shifts in expanded clonotypes. Per million T cells, TCR beta diversity dropped about linearly as age rose.

The germline V gene has CDR1 MNHEY and CDR2 SVGAGI. The V end was cut by 7 bases, the J end by 2 bases, with 14 bases between. This CDR3 is 14 amino acids long. Extraction of total RNA produced a minimum of 6 micrograms from each sample. This TCR derives from a young man in good health. The material sequenced was blood. The chain joins TRBV6-5 to TRBJ1-2; D is perhaps TRBD1 (6 bases). The DNA of the CDR3 is TGTGCCAGCACCGATTACAGGGACAACTATGGCTACACCTTC. Translation gives CASTDYRDNYGYTF.